These 20 T cell receptor beta chains originate from one sample sequenced in a study of blood T cell repertoires in COVID-19. The method was immunoSEQ multiplex PCR; TCRdb's version includes in-frame clones alone and lacks a portion of them. The profile shows 300,000 to 400,000 clones, 85% to 90% of them singletons. Material for sequencing was PBMCs or T cells enriched from blood (not recorded which). All receptors derive from a man younger than 35 who had recovered from COVID-19.

This rearrangement joins TRBV11-3 to TRBJ2-1; 7 positions match TRBD1. The CDR3 spans 14 residues. V was pared by 5 bases and J by 6 bases, with 7 bases of the junction left unmatched. Looked up from germline, CDR1 is SGHNT and CDR2 is YENEEA. The CDR3 sequence: CASSPPNRGNEQFF. In DNA, the CDR3 is TGTGCCAGCAGCCCCCCGAACAGGGGCAATGAGCAGTTCTTC.

V usage is TRBV21-1 and J usage is TRBJ2-7; the D segment call TRBD2 is taken from the table without a DNA check. TRBV21-1 is labeled a pseudogene. This CDR3 is 18 amino acids long. The DNA of the CDR3 is TGTGCCAGCAGCACCGGGACTAGCGGAATGCTGAGCTCCTACGAGCAGTACTTC. It codes for CASSTGTSGMLSSYEQYF.

The rearrangement links TRBV7-8 to TRBJ1-3; possibly TRBD1 for D (5 bases). The germline V and J ends were trimmed by 1 base and 2 bases, with 12 bases remaining between them. The germline V gene encodes CDR1 SGHVS and CDR2 FQNEAQ. CDR3 length equals 16 residues. This CDR3 is CASSLGGIAPGNTIYF. The CDR3 DNA follows: TGTGCCAGCAGCTTAGGGGGCATAGCTCCTGGAAACACCATATATTTT.

The gene calls are TRBV5-1 and TRBJ2-6, with D perhaps matching TRBD2 (6 bases). Trimming left V 4 bases short and J 2 bases short, with 10 bases between. Germline lookup yields CDR1 SGHRS and CDR2 YFSETQ. The CDR3 covers 15 residues. The CDR3 here is CASSTPGAGANVLTF. The CDR3 DNA reads TGCGCCAGCAGCACACCGGGGGCTGGGGCCAACGTCCTGACTTTC.

The genes are TRBV5-3 and TRBJ1-5, with D tentatively TRBD1 (5 bases). TRBV5-3 is labeled an ORF, and its function is uncertain. This CDR3 has 15 residues. The V end was cut by 4 bases, the J end by 1 base, with 12 bases between. In nucleotides, the CDR3 is TGTGCCAGAAGCCAGGAGGGGACGAGCAATCAGCCCCAGCATTTT. This sequence encodes CARSQEGTSNQPQHF.

The J gene is TRBJ2-6, the V gene TRBV28; 7 nucleotides line up with TRBD2. Germline CDR1 MDHEN, CDR2 SYDVKM. The V and J ends lost 4 bases and 1 base, in that order; junction bases with no gene match: 10. There are 18 residues in the CDR3. The CDR3 loop reads CASSSEGLGLSGANVLTF. CDR3 in DNA: TGTGCCAGCAGTTCCGAAGGGCTGGGACTATCTGGGGCCAACGTCCTGACTTTC.

The gene calls are TRBV27 and TRBJ1-5; D is ambiguous. CDR1 and CDR2 (germline): MNHEY, SMNVEV (reference sequence). The germline V and J ends were trimmed by 5 bases and 0 bases, with 23 bases remaining between them. CDR3 length: 19 amino acids. CDR3 DNA sequence: TGTGCCAGCAGTGGAGGTGGTCCGGGAAACCCCTATAGCAATCAGCCCCAGCATTTT. Encoded protein: CASSGGGPGNPYSNQPQHF.

Written as DNA, the CDR3 is TGTGCCAGCAGCAAGTACCAGGGCCCCTCCTACGAGCAGTACTTC. Protein product: CASSKYQGPSYEQYF. This rearrangement joins TRBV7-8 to TRBJ2-7, with D perhaps matching TRBD1 (5 bases). Germline V gives CDR1 SGHVS, CDR2 FQNEAQ. With 5 bases removed from V and 0 bases from J, the gap between germline ends came to 14 bases. The CDR3 loop spans 15 amino acids.

The CDR3 reads CASRDRGGEQYF. The CDR3 DNA reads as TGCGCCAGCAGGGACAGGGGAGGCGAGCAGTACTTC. The chain joins TRBV10-2 to TRBJ2-7; 9 positions match TRBD1. Unmatched junction bases numbered 3, after V lost 6 bases and J lost 6 bases. The CDR3 length is 12 residues. In germline, CDR1 is WSHSY, CDR2 SAAADI.

This chain joins TRBV11-2 and TRBJ1-2; 8 bases match TRBD1. CDR3 length equals 17 residues. The V gene's germline CDR1 is SGHAT and CDR2 FQNNGV. Germline trimming cut 5 bases from V and 2 bases from J; bases unmatched to any gene: 13. CDR3 in DNA: TGTGCCAGCAGCAACCGAAGAGGACAGGGAGAAAACTATGGCTACACCTTC. Translated, it gives CASSNRRGQGENYGYTF.

The CDR3 DNA reads as TGTGCCAGCAGTTACCCGCGGAATTCACCCCTCCACTTT. The encoded protein is CASSYPRNSPLHF. The chain recombines TRBV6-2 or TRBV6-3 with TRBJ1-6; D not certain. The V and J ends lost 2 bases and 7 bases respectively, with 6 bases between them. This CDR3 comprises 13 residues. CDR1 and CDR2 (germline): MNHEY, SVGEGT.

This clone was observed once. V gene TRBV27 combines with J gene TRBJ1-2; TRBD1 might be the D (5 bases). Trimming pared 5 bases from V and 4 bases from J, leaving 11 bases between. From germline, CDR1 is MNHEY and CDR2 SMNVEV (reference sequence). The CDR3 length is 13 residues. Written as DNA, the CDR3 is TGTGCCAGCAGTACGGGGGTTTCCTATGGCTACACCTTC. Its protein product is CASSTGVSYGYTF.

The chain joins TRBV4-1 to TRBJ1-3; no clear D. Germline V gene lookup returns CDR1 MGHRA and CDR2 YSYEKL. This CDR3 comprises 17 residues. Trimming took 1 base from V and 0 from J, leaving 13 bases between them. The CDR3 protein is CASSQAPTGISGNTIYF. The CDR3 DNA is TGCGCCAGCAGCCAAGCCCCAACGGGAATCTCTGGAAACACCATATATTTT.

J is TRBJ1-2 and V is TRBV5-1; no definite D call. V dropped 1 base and J dropped 6 bases, with 13 bases sitting between them. Germline V gene data show CDR1 as SGHRS and CDR2 as YFSETQ. The CDR3 spans 14 residues. The CDR3 bases are TGCGCCAGCAGCTTGACACAACCCCGGGATGGCTACACCTTC. This codes for CASSLTQPRDGYTF.

CDR3 DNA: TGTGCCAGCCGGGGACAGGGTAACTACGAGCAGTACTTC. This translates into CASRGQGNYEQYF. The chain joins TRBV11-2 to TRBJ2-7; 9 bases match TRBD1. This CDR3 spans 13 amino acids. After removal of 8 bases from V and 3 bases from J, the junction contained 5 bases not matched to a gene. Germline V gene lookup returns CDR1 SGHAT and CDR2 FQNNGV.

V and J are TRBV14 and TRBJ2-1; tentatively, D is TRBD2 (5 bases). Per germline, CDR1 SGHDN and CDR2 FVKESK. V was shortened by 4 bases and J by 8 bases, with 6 bases between the two germline ends. This CDR3 comprises 11 residues. CDR3 nucleotide sequence: TGTGCCAGCAGCCCGGGGTATGAGCAGTTCTTC. As protein: CASSPGYEQFF.

A note on this clone: At one end the junction does not follow the germline gene, possibly because of a read error. The chain links TRBV19 to TRBJ1-5; 8 bases are shared with TRBD1. From germline, CDR1 is LNHDA and CDR2 SQIVND (reference sequence). This CDR3 spans 16 amino acids. The CDR3: CASGISTGGKNQPQHF. The CDR3 DNA follows: TGTGCCAGTGGTATTAGTACAGGGGGGAAAAATCAGCCCCAGCATTTT.

This clone occurred a few times. The genes are TRBV28 and TRBJ1-3; D uncertain. Per the germline V gene, CDR1 is MDHEN and CDR2 is SYDVKM. Trimming took off 3 bases at V and 0 bases at J, with 6 bases between the two ends. The CDR3 runs to 14 residues. In DNA, the CDR3 is TGTGCCAGCAGTTTCCCCTCCTCTGGAAACACCATATATTTT. This translates into CASSFPSSGNTIYF.

The chain combines TRBV7-2 with TRBJ2-3, with D possibly matching TRBD2 (7 bases). The germline V and J ends were trimmed by 1 base and 4 bases, with 18 bases remaining between them. CDR3 length: 17 residues. Germline-derived CDR1 and CDR2 are SGHTA and FQGNSA. In nucleotides, the CDR3 is TGTGCCAGCAGCTTAGTAGGGGGGACCCGGGGGGCAGATACGCAGTATTTT. This sequence encodes CASSLVGGTRGADTQYF.

The genes are TRBV6-1 and TRBJ2-5; TRBD2 aligns across 12 bases. CDR1 is MNHNS, CDR2 SASEGT, per germline. V gave up 1 base and J gave up 5 bases; unmatched junction bases: 8. The CDR3 runs to 17 residues. The CDR3 is CASSEETSGRGGETQYF. In DNA, the CDR3 is TGTGCCAGCAGTGAAGAGACTAGCGGGAGAGGGGGGGAGACCCAGTACTTC.